This TCR beta chain was identified during a study of radiotherapy plus CTLA-4 blockade in lung cancer. In regard to this clone: Its target is not known.

Here immunoSEQ multiplex PCR was the method, and the copy in TCRdb shows in-frame clones only, minus some. The sample has approximately 94,000 clones, roughly four fifths seen once. The CDR3 runs 14 residues. Trimming took 2 bases from V and 4 from J, leaving 12 bases between them. Germline V gene lookup returns CDR1 SGHRS and CDR2 YFSETQ. Study outcomes and limitations: After radiotherapy and ipilimumab, tumor-derived clones expanded in peripheral blood. The best predictor of response was reported to be early blood T cell clone dynamics, with interferon-beta.

The J gene is TRBJ1-1, the V gene TRBV5-1, with D perhaps matching TRBD1 (6 bases). The receptor comes from a human donor with non-small cell lung cancer that progressed on radiotherapy plus ipilimumab. Sequences were derived from peripheral blood, sampled from a patient treated with radiotherapy plus ipilimumab. CDR3: CASSLQGSATEAFF. CDR3 coding DNA: TGCGCCAGCAGCTTACAGGGCTCTGCCACTGAAGCTTTCTTT.